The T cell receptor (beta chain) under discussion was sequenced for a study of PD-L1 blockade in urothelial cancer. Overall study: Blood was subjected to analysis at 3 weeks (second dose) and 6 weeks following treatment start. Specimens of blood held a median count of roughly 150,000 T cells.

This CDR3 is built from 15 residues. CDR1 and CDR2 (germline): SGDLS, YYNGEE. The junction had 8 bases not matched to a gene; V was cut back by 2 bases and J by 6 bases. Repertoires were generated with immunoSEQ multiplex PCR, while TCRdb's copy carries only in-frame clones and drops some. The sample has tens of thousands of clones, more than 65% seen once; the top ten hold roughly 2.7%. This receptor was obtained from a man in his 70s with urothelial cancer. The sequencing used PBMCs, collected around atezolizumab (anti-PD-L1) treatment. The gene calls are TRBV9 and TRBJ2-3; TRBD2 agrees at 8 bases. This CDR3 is CASSVSGIWSDTQYF. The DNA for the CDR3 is TGTGCCAGCAGCGTTAGCGGGATATGGTCGGATACGCAGTATTTT.